This T cell receptor beta chain emerged from a study of cytomegalovirus exposure and HLA in healthy donors (dated by TCRdb to 2016 to 2017). Regarding the complete study: According to an earlier analysis of a few hundred of the donors, about 170 million T cells yielded 90 million to 130 million unique TCR beta sequences and approximately 280 Gb of sequence data. Of the 398 genotyped donors, 65% to 90% were placed in the genetic ancestry cluster associated with self-reported Caucasian donors. A later analysis re-examined previously published TCR beta repertoires from hundreds of donors and added high-resolution HLA genotyping to investigate patterns of TCR occurrence. The later analysis used no new phenotypic data to find candidate immune exposures, relying instead on TCR beta sequences and their occurrence across donors. The T cell repertoires of some 700 subjects were profiled by immunosequencing and related to cytomegalovirus serostatus. Genome-wide SNP genotypes for about three fifths of the 666 donors were used in a later genetic analysis, which treated that subset as a discovery cohort. Along with the roughly 710-subject first cohort, a separate validation cohort of over a hundred different subjects was used. Donor age, sex, ethnicity and CMV serostatus were compiled together with the repertoire data. On average, around 230,000 unique TCR beta nucleotide sequences were sequenced per donor among fewer than 500 genotyped donors of the cohort, with approximately 18% of those sequences being non-productive. Because of strong linkage in the cohort, a few DR-DQ haplotypes were treated as single units for association and clustering. All discovery cohort repertoires had been generated using a single sequencing platform. Both class I and class II loci were covered by HLA typing, at four-digit resolution. Typing coverage differed by locus: A, B, C, DRB1 and DQB1 were typed in roughly 629-630 donors, DQA1 in about 560, DPA1 in over 600, and DPB1 in 450 to 490. In an earlier analysis of more than 550 of the donors, high-throughput TCR beta sequencing was used to judge whether each TCR beta V gene segment behaved as functional or pseudogenic. The study was designed to test whether signatures of past pathogen exposure could be identified by cataloging public T cell receptors. About 300 gigabases of sequencing data and roughly 80 million unique TCR sequences made up an early release that covered about 640 HLA-typed donors. To predict cytomegalovirus infection status, the study brought together high-throughput TCR immunosequencing, statistical association of individual TCRs with disease status, and machine learning. Findings and caveats that apply to the study as a whole: Assigning TCR associations to individual alleles was difficult when HLA alleles, especially DR and DQ, strongly co-occurred. In a later analysis, HLA-associated TCR beta chains were found to be more clonally expanded and to have lower generation probabilities than equally common non-associated chains. In vitro tests confirmed that a few of the cytomegalovirus-associated TCR beta chains recognize cytomegalovirus antigens. Across donors, most TCR sequences were observed very rarely, whereas some public TCRs were present in many individuals. A later genetic analysis reported fewer N-insertions in productive TCRs among donors in an Asian-associated ancestry cluster than the roughly 620-donor mean. In a later analysis, TCR association rates were found to vary across HLA loci, with the most associated TCRs seen for DRB1 alleles and the fewest for HLA-C alleles. Only TCR beta chains were sequenced in this cohort, and the absence of alpha or paired-chain data limited detectable features. The authors suggested that the approach could potentially be generalized to other disease states and immunological phenotypes. In an earlier analysis of roughly 560 of the donors, most TCR beta V segments were observed in productive rearrangements about 90% or about 30% of the time, broadly matching IMGT annotations. Approximately 18 rarely observed V segments, including chromosome 9 orphons, were excluded from the earlier analysis of about 600 of the donors because counts were too low. Linkage disequilibrium might explain the correlated functional status among segregating V segments, but an unknown experimental factor could not be excluded. Because some donors lacked HLA typing at each locus, the association tests relied only on the typed subset. V-gene and J-gene trimming of TCR beta chains was associated with a missense DCLRE1C variant in a later genetic analysis, and the association was replicated in an independent cohort. A later analysis reported that several top co-occurrence clusters appeared linked to parvovirus B19, influenza, CMV and Epstein-Barr virus. The presence/absence analyses assumed that sequencing depth was roughly uniform across donors, and that assumption may not be true. A later analysis found that most CMV-associated TCR beta chains appeared HLA-restricted, with HLA associations seemingly driven largely by CMV exposure. A later analysis associated 16,951 TCR beta sequences with specific HLA alleles at a false discovery rate of 0.05. In the study, roughly 160 TCR beta chains were listed as associated with cytomegalovirus. A group of highly shared sequence variants was considered likely to be a technical artifact of the sequencing pipeline. The classifier was reported to diagnose cytomegalovirus status with high specificity and sensitivity in both the original cohort and the validation cohort. A further reported finding was that TCR beta sequences accurately predicted the HLA-A and HLA-B alleles for most subjects in the first cohort. For the cohort, immune exposure information was limited to CMV serostatus.

The cohort was made up of hundreds of healthy bone marrow donors. Cohort members were all nominally healthy when sampled, although unrecorded immune exposures were likely present. The donor was CMV seronegative and was included in the group of 352 seronegative cohort members. A peripheral blood sample was collected from each donor, and TCR beta sequencing was performed on peripheral blood mononuclear cells. Genomic DNA extraction from the blood cell samples was performed with the Qiagen DNeasy Blood Extraction Kit. Library method: the immunoSEQ multiplex PCR assay. For the multiplex PCR, a mixture combining 60 forward primers for TCR Vbeta segments and 13 reverse primers for TCR Jbeta segments was used. The CDR3 region of rearranged TCR beta genes was amplified from genomic DNA with a multiplex PCR assay. Amplified TCR beta libraries were sequenced as 87-base-pair reads on the Illumina HiSeq System. In the paper's pipeline: In a later analysis, 77 million or so unique TCR beta chains were counted across the approximately 640 repertoires, and some 10 million of these chains were shared by at least two donors. Raw reads were error-corrected and collapsed into unique sequences by a nearest-neighbor algorithm in which closely related sequences were merged to remove PCR and sequencing errors. V, D and J gene segments were assigned by aligning CDR3 sequences to IMGT reference sequences. For a sequence to be retained, at least a six-nucleotide match to both a V gene segment and a J gene segment was required. Rearrangements were classified as productive when the CDR3 lacked stop codons and remained in frame with V and J, and all other rearrangements were classified as non-productive. Following IMGT convention, CDR3 was defined as the stretch from the second conserved V-encoded cysteine up to the conserved J-encoded phenylalanine. In an earlier analysis of 587 of the donors, sequences lacking an unambiguous match to a single V gene segment were excluded. In an earlier analysis of a few hundred of the donors, a V segment was called functional when productive rearrangements were above 56.7%, and segregating when the standard deviation between donors exceeded 5%. A statistical classification framework was built to diagnose cytomegalovirus status from the catalog of TCR beta chain sequences. In a later analysis, TCR nucleotide sequences were compared against IMGT/GENE-DB human TR gene sequences so that V and J genes could be assigned. In a later analysis, CDR3 sequences and most-parsimonious VDJ recombination scenarios were assigned using the TCRdist pipeline. In a later analysis, every TCR beta chain was defined by the combination of its CDR3 amino acid sequence and its V-gene family, and reads without a unique V-gene family were dropped. In a later analysis, around 600 highly shared, low-generation-probability nucleotide sequences were removed to address suspected cross-contamination and a sequencing artifact. For each public chain, a later analysis derived a clonal expansion index from normalized ranks of inferred template counts within each repertoire. Generation probabilities in a later analysis came from a VDJ recombination model fitted to out-of-frame rearrangements, and those results were checked against IGoR. A later analysis scored TCR-TCR, TCR-HLA and TCR-CMV co-occurrence with hypergeometric tests, applying a repertoire-size bias correction to TCR pairs. A later analysis estimated false discovery rates by permuting HLA or CMV assignments 20 times. In a later analysis, co-occurring TCRs were grouped with DBSCAN, and TCRdist sequence similarity was added when clustering was performed within HLA-allele-positive subsets. For co-occurrence clustering, repertoires with fewer than 30,000 or more than 120,000 public chains were excluded, along with a handful of repertoires with anomalous nucleotide sharing. Drawn from immuneACCESS, this table holds only the in-frame rearrangements with V and J called that TCRdb kept. Clones are partly lost; checked studies trace under half to an unresolved V gene and leave the rest unexplained. V and J calls and clone size are copied from that table; D and trimming were computed from the DNA. The sample contains some 95,000 clones, roughly 71% of them found a single time. The ten biggest clones cover 4.5% to 6% of the sample.

Regarding this clone: This receptor's antigen is unknown. One base away there is no much larger clone; base qualities are not given.

The material sequenced was PBMCs. This clonotype was sampled from a woman aged 40 to 55 in good health and CMV-seronegative.

The DNA sequence is given as TGTGCCAGCAGCACCCACTCCAACACTGAAGCTTTCTTT. Its coded protein is CASSTHSNTEAFF. The receptor chain draws on TRBV7-9 and TRBJ1-1; no D gene can be assigned with confidence. Deletion took 5 bases off V and 2 bases off J, with a span of 9 bases between the germline ends. From the germline V gene (reference sequence), CDR1 is SEHNR and CDR2 is FQNEAQ. Spanning cysteine to phenylalanine, the CDR3 consists of 13 amino acids. Only the CDR3 DNA stays, 39 bases, in frame from base 1. Full variable domain (CDR3 extended with the reference TRBV7-9 and TRBJ1-1 proteins): DTGVSQNPRHKITKRGQNVTFRCDPISEHNRLYWYRQTLGQGPEFLTYFQNEAQLEKSRLLSDRFSAERPKGSFSTLEIQRTEQGDSAMYLCASSTHSNTEAFFGQGTRLTVV.